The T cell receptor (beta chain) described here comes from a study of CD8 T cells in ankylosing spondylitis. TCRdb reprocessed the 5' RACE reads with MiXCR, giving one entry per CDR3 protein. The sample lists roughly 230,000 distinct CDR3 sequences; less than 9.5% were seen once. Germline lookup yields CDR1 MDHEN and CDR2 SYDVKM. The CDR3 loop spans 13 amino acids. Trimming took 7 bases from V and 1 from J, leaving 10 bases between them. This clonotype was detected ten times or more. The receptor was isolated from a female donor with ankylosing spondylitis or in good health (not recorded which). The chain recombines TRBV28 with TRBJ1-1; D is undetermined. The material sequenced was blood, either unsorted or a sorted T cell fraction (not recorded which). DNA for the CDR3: TGTGCCAGCAAGGTGACAAAGAACACTGAAGCTTTCTTT. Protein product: CASKVTKNTEAFF.